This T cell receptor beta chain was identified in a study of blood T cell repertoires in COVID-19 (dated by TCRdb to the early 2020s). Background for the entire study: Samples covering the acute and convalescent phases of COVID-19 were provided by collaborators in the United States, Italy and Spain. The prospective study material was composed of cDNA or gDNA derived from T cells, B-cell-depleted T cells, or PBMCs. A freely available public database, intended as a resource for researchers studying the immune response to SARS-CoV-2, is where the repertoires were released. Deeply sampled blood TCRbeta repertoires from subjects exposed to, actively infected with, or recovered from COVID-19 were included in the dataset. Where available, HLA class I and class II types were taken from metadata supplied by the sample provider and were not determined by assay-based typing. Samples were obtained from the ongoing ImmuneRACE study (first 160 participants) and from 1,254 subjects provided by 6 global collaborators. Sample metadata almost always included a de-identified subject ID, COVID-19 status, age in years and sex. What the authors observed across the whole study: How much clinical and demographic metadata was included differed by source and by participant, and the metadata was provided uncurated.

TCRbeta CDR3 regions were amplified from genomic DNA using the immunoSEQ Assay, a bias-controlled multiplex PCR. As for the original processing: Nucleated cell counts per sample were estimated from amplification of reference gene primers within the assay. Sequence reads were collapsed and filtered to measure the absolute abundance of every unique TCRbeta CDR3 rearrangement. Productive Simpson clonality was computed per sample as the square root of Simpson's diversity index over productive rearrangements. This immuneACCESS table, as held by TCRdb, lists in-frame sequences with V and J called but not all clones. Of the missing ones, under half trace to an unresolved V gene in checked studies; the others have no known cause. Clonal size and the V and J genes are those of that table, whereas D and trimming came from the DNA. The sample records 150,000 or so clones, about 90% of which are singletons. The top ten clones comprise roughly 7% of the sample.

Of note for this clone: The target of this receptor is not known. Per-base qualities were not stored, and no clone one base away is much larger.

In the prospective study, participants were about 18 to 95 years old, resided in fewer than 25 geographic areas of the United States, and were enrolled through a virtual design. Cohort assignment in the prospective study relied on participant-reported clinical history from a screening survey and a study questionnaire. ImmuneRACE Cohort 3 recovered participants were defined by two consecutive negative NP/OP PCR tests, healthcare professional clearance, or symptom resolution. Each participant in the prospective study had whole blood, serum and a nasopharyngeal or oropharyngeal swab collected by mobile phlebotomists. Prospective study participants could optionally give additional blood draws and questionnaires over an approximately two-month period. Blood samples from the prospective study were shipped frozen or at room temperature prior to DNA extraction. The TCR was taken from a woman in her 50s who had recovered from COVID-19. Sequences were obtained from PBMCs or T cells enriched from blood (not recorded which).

CDR3 reads: CASSSSGISTDTQYF. The base sequence is TGCGCCAGCAGCTCTAGCGGGATTAGCACAGATACGCAGTATTTT. Recombination linked TRBV5-1 to TRBJ2-3, and 9 bases in between align with TRBD2. The CDR3 runs 15 residues from the cysteine to the phenylalanine. Only the CDR3 portion is preserved as DNA: 45 bases, with reading frame beginning at the first base. According to the germline V gene, CDR1 reads SGHRS and CDR2 reads YFSETQ. Compared with germline, V lacks 3 bases and J lacks 0 bases; bases without a gene match: 2. The full variable domain, with segments outside the CDR3 supplied by the reference TRBV5-1 and TRBJ2-3 proteins, appears as KAGVTQTPRYLIKTRGQQVTLSCSPISGHRSVSWYQQTPGQGLQFLFEYFSETQRNKGNFPGRFSGRQFSNSRSEMNVSTLELGDSALYLCASSSSGISTDTQYFGPGTRLTVL.